The 23 T cell receptor beta chains reported below all come from one sample, sequenced in a study of cytomegalovirus exposure and HLA in healthy donors. PCR involved 60 Vbeta and 13 Jbeta primers. Produced via immunoSEQ multiplex PCR; TCRdb's table is partial and in-frame only. The top ten clones hold less than 3.5% of a sample with more than 100,000 clones, around 66% of them seen once. The sequencing input was PBMCs. The receptors shown here come from a woman aged 45-65 years in good health and CMV-seronegative.

This clone was recorded a few times. The chain combines TRBV2 with TRBJ2-7; D might be TRBD1 (7 bases). The CDR3 length is 13 residues. Germline V gives CDR1 SNHLY, CDR2 FYNNEI. V lost 4 bases to trimming and J lost 5 bases, with 12 bases between them. The CDR3 coding sequence is TGTGCCAGCAGTGTGGGCAGGGGGGACGAGCAGTACTTC. It specifies CASSVGRGDEQYF.

This rearrangement joins TRBV7-2 to TRBJ2-2, with TRBD2 matching 7 bases. There are 14 residues in the CDR3. V lost 3 bases to trimming and J lost 7 bases; unmatched junction nucleotides: 5. Germline-derived CDR1 and CDR2 are SGHTA and FQGNSA. CDR3 residues: CASSLSGKDGELFF. The CDR3 DNA sequence: TGTGCCAGCAGCTTGAGCGGGAAGGACGGGGAGCTGTTTTTT.

This clone was counted between two and nine times. CDR3: CASSLNRDYEQYF. CDR3 DNA sequence: TGTGCCAGCAGCTTAAACAGGGACTACGAGCAGTACTTC. The chain employs TRBV7-2 and TRBJ2-7, with D possibly matching TRBD1 (6 bases). Germline V lookup: CDR1 SGHTA, CDR2 FQGNSA. The CDR3 length is 13 residues. V was cut by 2 bases and J by 3 bases, with 8 bases left in between.

This clone came up a few times. The chain uses TRBV18 and TRBJ2-7, with TRBD2 as a possible D gene (6 bases). V was trimmed by 2 bases and J by 3 bases, leaving 17 bases between them. Germline CDR1 is KGHSH and CDR2 is LQKENI. CDR3 size: 16 residues. The CDR3 loop is CASSPASGLASYEQYF. CDR3 DNA: TGTGCCAGCTCACCAGCGTCGGGGCTAGCGAGCTACGAGCAGTACTTC. Filled out from reference TRBV18 and TRBJ2-7, the complete variable domain reads NAGVMQNPRHLVRRRGQEARLRCSPMKGHSHVYWYRQLPEEGLKFMVYLQKENIIDESGMPKERFSAEFPKEGPSILRIQQVVRGDSAAYFCASSPASGLASYEQYFGPGTRLTVT.

The CDR3 nucleotides are TGTGCCAGCAGCACCCCGCCGGGCACCGGGGGCGAGCAGTACTTC. As protein: CASSTPPGTGGEQYF. This chain links TRBV7-8 with TRBJ2-7; perhaps TRBD2 as D (6 bases). The CDR3 has 15 amino acids. CDR1 and CDR2 (germline): SGHVS, FQNEAQ. With 5 bases removed from V and 6 bases from J, the gap between germline ends came to 20 bases. Combining the CDR3 with reference TRBV7-8 and TRBJ2-7 gives the whole variable domain GAGVSQSPRYKVAKRGQDVALRCDPISGHVSLFWYQQALGQGPEFLTYFQNEAQLDKSGLPSDRFFAERPEGSVSTLKIQRTQQEDSAVYLCASSTPPGTGGEQYFGPGTRLTVT.

The genes are TRBV29-1 and TRBJ2-7, with 8 bases identical to TRBD1. The CDR3 extends over 16 amino acids. CDR1 is SQVTM and CDR2 is ANQGSEA in the germline V gene. The trim removed 6 bases at V and 0 bases at J, leaving 13 bases unmatched. The CDR3 region has the DNA TGCAGCGTGGGACAGGTTCTGTTGAAGGGCTCCTACGAGCAGTACTTC. Translating it yields CSVGQVLLKGSYEQYF.

The V call is TRBV5-8, the J call TRBJ1-2; 7 nucleotides line up with TRBD1. J gave up 8 bases and V 5 bases, and 12 bases lay outside the gene matches. CDR1 SGHTS and CDR2 YDEGEE come from the germline V gene. The CDR3 sequence is 14 residues long. The CDR3 here is CASSSSLGQSGYTF. CDR3 coding DNA: TGTGCCAGCAGTAGCTCGTTGGGACAGAGCGGCTACACCTTC.

The chain employs TRBV7-3 and TRBJ2-7; weak D call: TRBD2 (6 bases). With 5 bases removed from V and 1 base from J, the gap between germline ends came to 15 bases. The CDR3 sequence is 15 residues long. The germline CDR1 and CDR2 sequences are SGHTA and FQGTGA. The CDR3 nucleotides read TGTGCCAGCAGCCCCGGGGGTAGCCAATCCTACGAGCAGTACTTC. Encoded protein: CASSPGGSQSYEQYF.

This CDR3 reads CSALTSGSETQYF. CDR3 nucleotides: TGCAGCGCATTGACTAGCGGGTCGGAGACCCAGTACTTC. This sequence joins TRBV29-1 and TRBJ2-5; 10 positions match TRBD2. J gave up 5 bases and V 7 bases, and 7 bases lay outside the gene matches. This CDR3 is built from 13 residues. Germline assignment: CDR1 SQVTM and CDR2 ANQGSEA.

This clone has a handful of counts. The rearrangement links TRBV20-1 to TRBJ1-2; 8 bases map to TRBD1. Germline CDR1 and CDR2: DFQATT and SNEGSKA (reference sequence). Trimming took 6 bases from V and 8 from J; bases not matched to a gene: 5. The CDR3 runs 11 residues. The CDR3 spells CSAGQVEGYTF. The CDR3 DNA sequence: TGCAGTGCGGGACAGGTGGAGGGCTACACCTTC.

Only a few counts were recorded for this clone. The chain combines TRBV15 with TRBJ2-5; TRBD2 aligns across 7 bases. In germline, CDR1 is LNHNV, CDR2 YYDKDF (reference sequence). The V and J ends lost 1 base and 7 bases, in that order; junction bases with no gene match: 6. This CDR3 has 14 residues. The CDR3 DNA is TGTGCCACCAGCAGAGTCGCGGGAGCGGTGACCCAGTACTTC. Amino acids: CATSRVAGAVTQYF.

This chain joins TRBV27 and TRBJ2-5, with D unresolved. The J call may be mistaken, given a closer DNA end match to TRBJ2-7. The CDR3 totals 14 residues. The germline V gene has CDR1 MNHEY and CDR2 SMNVEV (reference sequence). CDR3 region: CASTPIGPPYEQYF. The DNA for the CDR3 is TGTGCCAGCACTCCAATCGGTCCCCCCTACGAGCAGTACTTC.

The chain recombines TRBV10-3 with TRBJ1-5, with D unresolved. The CDR3 consists of 14 residues. V was pared by 6 bases and J by 0 bases, with 9 bases between. Germline assignment: CDR1 ENHRY and CDR2 SYGVKD. The CDR3 loop is CAISGSLSNQPQHF. The DNA of the CDR3 is TGTGCCATCAGCGGGTCCCTTAGCAATCAGCCCCAGCATTTT.

V gene TRBV5-4 combines with J gene TRBJ2-3; D unclear. This CDR3 spans 13 amino acids. Trimming cost V 4 bases and J 8 bases, with 14 bases left between them. Germline V gene data show CDR1 as SGHNT and CDR2 as YYREEE (reference sequence). As DNA, the CDR3 is TGTGCCAGCAGCCTGGACCCCGTCGGTACGCAGTATTTT. The encoded protein is CASSLDPVGTQYF. Variable domain in full (rest from reference TRBV5-4 and TRBJ2-3): ETGVTQSPTHLIKTRGQQVTLRCSSQSGHNTVSWYQQALGQGPQFIFQYYREEENGRGNFPPRFSGLQFPNYSSELNVNALELDDSALYLCASSLDPVGTQYFGPGTRLTVL.

The sample holds a few counts of this clone. The rearrangement links TRBV10-2 to TRBJ2-3; 9 bases map to TRBD2. Germline V lookup: CDR1 WSHSY, CDR2 SAAADI. This CDR3 region has 18 residues. Trimming at V came to 7 bases and at J to 2 bases, leaving 16 bases not matched to a gene. The CDR3 spells CASNYGGGASSYTDTQYF. The CDR3 DNA is TGCGCCAGCAATTATGGCGGGGGGGCCTCTAGTTACACAGATACGCAGTATTTT.

This clone came up once. The chain combines TRBV4-2 with TRBJ1-2; 12 nucleotides agree with TRBD1. The CDR3 consists of 16 residues. Trimming cost V 0 bases and J 7 bases; bases outside gene matches: 6. Germline CDR1 is LGHNA and CDR2 is YNFKEQ. The CDR3 DNA is TGTGCCAGCAGCCAAGATAAGGGACAGGGGGCGCGTGGCTACACCTTC. This translates into CASSQDKGQGARGYTF.

This chain uses TRBV11-2 with TRBJ2-7, with 8 positions matching TRBD1. The CDR3 consists of 15 residues. With 5 bases clipped from V and 0 bases from J, the junction kept 6 bases outside the gene matches. Looked up from germline, CDR1 is SGHAT and CDR2 is FQNNGV. The CDR3 loop is CASSLRQGTSYEQYF. The CDR3 nucleotides are TGTGCCAGCAGCCTAAGACAGGGGACCTCCTACGAGCAGTACTTC. Based on the CDR3 plus reference TRBV11-2 and TRBJ2-7, the full variable domain is EAGVAQSPRYKIIEKRQSVAFWCNPISGHATLYWYQQILGQGPKLLIQFQNNGVVDDSQLPKDRFSAERLKGVDSTLKIQPAKLEDSAVYLCASSLRQGTSYEQYFGPGTRLTVT.

This chain connects TRBV15 to TRBJ2-3; a weak D match, TRBD2 (6 bases). Germline V lookup: CDR1 LNHNV, CDR2 YYDKDF (reference sequence). V lost 2 bases and J lost 2, with 14 bases in between. The CDR3 has 16 amino acids. The CDR3 DNA is TGTGCCACCAGCAGACCAGCCCGGGGGACCACAGATACGCAGTATTTT. Residues: CATSRPARGTTDTQYF.

This sequence joins TRBV7-9 and TRBJ2-5; D is unclear. CDR1 is SEHNR and CDR2 is FQNEAQ in the germline V gene (reference sequence). This CDR3 contains 13 residues. The V and J ends lost 1 base and 5 bases respectively, with 8 bases between them. CDR3 region: CASSLDSRETQYF. DNA for the CDR3: TGTGCCAGCAGCTTAGATAGTCGGGAGACCCAGTACTTC.

This chain connects TRBV27 to TRBJ2-1; 8 nucleotides agree with TRBD2. The CDR3 sequence is 18 residues long. CDR1 and CDR2 from the germline V gene are MNHEY and SMNVEV (reference sequence). After removal of 4 bases from V and 0 bases from J, the junction contained 11 bases not matched to a gene. For the CDR3, the DNA is TGTGCCAGCAGTTCCCCCATCTTAGCGGGGTCCTCCTACAATGAGCAGTTCTTC. The encoded protein is CASSSPILAGSSYNEQFF.

V and J are TRBV2 and TRBJ2-7; a possible D gene is TRBD1 (6 bases). The germline V gene has CDR1 SNHLY and CDR2 FYNNEI. V was cut by 7 bases and J by 4 bases, with 17 bases left in between. This CDR3 comprises 14 residues. CDR3 amino acids: CASNLQGTFYEQYF. The DNA of the CDR3 is TGTGCCAGCAATCTACAGGGAACGTTTTACGAGCAGTACTTC.

The genes are TRBV19 and TRBJ2-1; 7 nucleotides align to TRBD2. J lost 12 bases, V lost 2 bases, and 7 bases had no gene match. CDR1 is LNHDA and CDR2 is SQIVND in the germline V gene (reference sequence). The CDR3 loop spans 13 amino acids. This chain's CDR3 is CASSIRLAVGQFF. The CDR3 nucleotides read TGTGCCAGTAGTATACGCCTAGCGGTGGGGCAGTTCTTC.

This clone has more than one count but fewer than ten. This chain connects TRBV28 to TRBJ2-7; D perhaps matches TRBD2 (6 bases). Germline CDR1 is MDHEN and CDR2 is SYDVKM. The CDR3 extends over 16 amino acids. Trimming took off 4 bases at V and 1 base at J, with 17 bases between the two ends. CDR3 loop: CASSSVFGTPSYEQYF. CDR3 DNA sequence: TGTGCCAGCAGTTCGGTTTTTGGGACTCCGTCCTACGAGCAGTACTTC.